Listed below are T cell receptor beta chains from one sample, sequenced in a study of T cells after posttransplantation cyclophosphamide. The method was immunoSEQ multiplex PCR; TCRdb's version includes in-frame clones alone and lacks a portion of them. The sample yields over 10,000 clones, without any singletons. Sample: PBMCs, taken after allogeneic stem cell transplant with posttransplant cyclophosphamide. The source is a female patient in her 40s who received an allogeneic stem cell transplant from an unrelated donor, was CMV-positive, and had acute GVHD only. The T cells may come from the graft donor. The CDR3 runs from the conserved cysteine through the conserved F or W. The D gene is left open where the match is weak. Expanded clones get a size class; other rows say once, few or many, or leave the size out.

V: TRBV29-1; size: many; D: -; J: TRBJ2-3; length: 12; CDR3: CSVEAQGDTQYF; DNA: TGCAGCGTTGAAGCTCAGGGGGATACGCAGTATTTT
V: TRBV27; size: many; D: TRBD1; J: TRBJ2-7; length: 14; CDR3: CASSFSGTGGVRNF; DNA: TGTGCCAGCAGTTTCTCCGGGACAGGGGGCGTTAGGAACTTC
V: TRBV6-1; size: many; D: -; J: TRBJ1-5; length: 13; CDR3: CASGGGESQPQHF; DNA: TGTGCCAGCGGCGGAGGGGAAAGTCAGCCCCAGCATTTT
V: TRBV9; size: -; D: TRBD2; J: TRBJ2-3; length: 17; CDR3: CASSDYSGRATTDTQYF; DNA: TGTGCCAGCAGTGATTATAGCGGGAGGGCCACCACGGATACGCAGTATTTT
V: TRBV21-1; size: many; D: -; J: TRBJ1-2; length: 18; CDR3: CASSKVTPGGQGAFGYTF; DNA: TGTGCCAGCAGCAAAGTTACCCCGGGCGGGCAGGGGGCCTTTGGCTACACCTTC
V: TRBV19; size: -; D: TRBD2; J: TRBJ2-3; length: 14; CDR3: CASSWGGRADTQYF; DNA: TGTGCCAGTAGCTGGGGGGGTAGGGCAGATACGCAGTATTTT
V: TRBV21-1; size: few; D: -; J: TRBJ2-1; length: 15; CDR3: CASSKGGDIYNEQFF; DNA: TGTGCCAGCAGCAAAGGTGGGGACATTTACAATGAGCAGTTCTTC
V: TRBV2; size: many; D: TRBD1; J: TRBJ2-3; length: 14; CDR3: CASSIGDSADTQYF; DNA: TGTGCCAGCAGCATTGGGGACAGCGCAGATACGCAGTATTTT
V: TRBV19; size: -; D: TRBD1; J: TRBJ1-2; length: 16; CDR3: CASSRLPGQGNYGYTF; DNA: TGTGCCAGTAGTAGACTTCCGGGACAGGGAAACTATGGCTACACCTTC
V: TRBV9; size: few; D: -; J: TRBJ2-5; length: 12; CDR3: CASSRGAETQYF; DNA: TGTGCCAGCAGCCGCGGGGCGGAGACCCAGTACTTC
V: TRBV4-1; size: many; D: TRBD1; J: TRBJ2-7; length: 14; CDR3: CASSLGQLLYEQYF; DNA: TGCGCCAGCAGCCTGGGACAGCTCCTCTACGAGCAGTACTTC
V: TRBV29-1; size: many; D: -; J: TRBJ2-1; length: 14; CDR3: CSVVYYYSYNEHFF; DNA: TGCAGCGTGGTATATTACTACTCCTACAATGAGCATTTCTTC
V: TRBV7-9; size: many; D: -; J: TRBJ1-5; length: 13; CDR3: CASSSKTDQPQHF; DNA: TGTGCCAGCAGCTCCAAGACAGATCAGCCCCAGCATTTT
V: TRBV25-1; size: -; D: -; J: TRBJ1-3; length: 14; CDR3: CASSDGVSGNTIYF; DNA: TGTGCCAGCAGTGACGGGGTATCTGGAAACACCATATATTTT
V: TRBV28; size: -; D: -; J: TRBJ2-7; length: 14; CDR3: CASKEGPSGKEQYF; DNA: TGTGCCAGCAAGGAGGGGCCCTCCGGGAAGGAGCAGTACTTC
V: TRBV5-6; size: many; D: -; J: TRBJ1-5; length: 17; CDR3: CASSPPARWNSNQPQHF; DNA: TGTGCCAGCAGCCCGCCCGCTAGATGGAATAGCAATCAGCCCCAGCATTTT
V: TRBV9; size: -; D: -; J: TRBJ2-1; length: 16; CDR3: CAGSPPPELERNEQFF; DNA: TGTGCCGGCAGCCCTCCCCCCGAACTAGAACGGAATGAGCAGTTCTTC
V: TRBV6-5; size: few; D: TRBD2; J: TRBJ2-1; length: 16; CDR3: CASSYVGGRAMDEQFF; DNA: TGTGCCAGCAGTTACGTTGGCGGGAGGGCCATGGATGAGCAGTTCTTC
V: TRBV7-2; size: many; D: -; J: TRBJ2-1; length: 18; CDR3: CASSLVPYFTLSYNEQFF; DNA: TGTGCCAGCAGCTTAGTACCGTACTTCACTCTCTCCTACAATGAGCAGTTCTTC
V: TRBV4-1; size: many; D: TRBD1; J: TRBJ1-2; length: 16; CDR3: CASSQGTGTGSFGYTF; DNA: TGCGCCAGCAGTCAAGGCACCGGGACAGGGTCATTTGGCTACACCTTC
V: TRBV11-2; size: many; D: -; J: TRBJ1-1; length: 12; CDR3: CASSLVPGSAFF; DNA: TGTGCCAGCAGCTTAGTCCCGGGGTCGGCTTTCTTT
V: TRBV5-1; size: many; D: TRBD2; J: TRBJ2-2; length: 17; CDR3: CASSPRASGKYTGELFF; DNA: TGCGCCAGCAGCCCGCGGGCTAGCGGGAAGTACACCGGGGAGCTGTTTTTT
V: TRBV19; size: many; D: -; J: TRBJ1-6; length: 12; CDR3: CASSILNSPLHF; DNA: TGTGCCAGTAGTATCCTCAATTCACCCCTCCACTTT
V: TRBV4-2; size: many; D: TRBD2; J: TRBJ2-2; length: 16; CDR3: CASSQVLALGTGELFF; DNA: TGTGCCAGCAGCCAAGTACTAGCGTTAGGCACCGGGGAGCTGTTTTTT
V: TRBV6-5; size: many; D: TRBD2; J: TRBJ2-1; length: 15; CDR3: CASRMGLAGDDEQFF; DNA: TGTGCCAGCAGAATGGGACTAGCGGGAGATGATGAGCAGTTCTTC
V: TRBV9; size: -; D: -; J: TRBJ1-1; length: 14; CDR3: CASSPLTMNTEAFF; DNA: TGTGCCAGCAGCCCACTGACAATGAACACTGAAGCTTTCTTT
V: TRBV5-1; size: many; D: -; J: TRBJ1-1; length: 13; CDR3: CASSINRNTEAFF; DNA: TGCGCCAGCAGCATTAACAGGAACACTGAAGCTTTCTTT
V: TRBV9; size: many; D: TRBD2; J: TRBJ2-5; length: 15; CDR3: CASSPQTSAQETQYF; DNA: TGTGCCAGCAGCCCCCAGACTAGCGCTCAAGAGACCCAGTACTTC
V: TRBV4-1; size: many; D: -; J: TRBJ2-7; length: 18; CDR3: CASSQEWSMAGRFYEQYF; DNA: TGCGCCAGCAGCCAAGAATGGAGCATGGCGGGACGATTCTACGAGCAGTACTTC
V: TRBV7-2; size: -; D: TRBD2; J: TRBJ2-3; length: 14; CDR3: CASTDSGGADTQYF; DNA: TGTGCCAGCACGGATAGCGGGGGCGCAGATACGCAGTATTTT
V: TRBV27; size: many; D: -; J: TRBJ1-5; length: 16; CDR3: CASSFATPGGNQPQHF; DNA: TGTGCCAGCAGTTTTGCGACGCCGGGTGGCAATCAGCCCCAGCATTTT
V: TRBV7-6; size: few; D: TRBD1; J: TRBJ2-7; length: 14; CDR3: CASSSGQTFYEQYF; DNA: TGTGCCAGCAGCTCGGGACAGACTTTTTACGAGCAGTACTTC
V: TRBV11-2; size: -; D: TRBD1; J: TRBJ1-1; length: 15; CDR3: CASSRDRVKNTEAFF; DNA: TGTGCCAGCAGCCGGGACAGGGTTAAAAACACTGAAGCTTTCTTT
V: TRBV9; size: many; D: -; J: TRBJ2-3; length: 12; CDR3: CASSALTDTQYF; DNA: TGTGCCAGCAGCGCCCTCACAGATACGCAGTATTTT
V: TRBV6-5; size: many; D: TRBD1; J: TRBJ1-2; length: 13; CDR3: CASRAGQVYGYTF; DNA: TGTGCCAGCAGGGCCGGACAGGTCTATGGCTACACCTTC
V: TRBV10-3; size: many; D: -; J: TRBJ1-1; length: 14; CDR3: CAIRLPGQETEAFF; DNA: TGTGCCATCAGGCTCCCGGGACAAGAGACTGAAGCTTTCTTT
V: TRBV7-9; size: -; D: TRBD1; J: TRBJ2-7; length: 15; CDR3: CASSILRDRADEQYF; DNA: TGTGCCAGCAGCATACTACGGGACAGGGCGGACGAGCAGTACTTC
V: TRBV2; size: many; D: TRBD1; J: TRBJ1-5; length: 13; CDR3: CASGDRRNQPQHF; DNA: TGTGCCAGTGGGGACAGACGGAATCAGCCCCAGCATTTT
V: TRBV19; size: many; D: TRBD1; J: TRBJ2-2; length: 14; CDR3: CASGGQINTGELFF; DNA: TGTGCCAGTGGGGGACAGATAAACACCGGGGAGCTGTTTTTT
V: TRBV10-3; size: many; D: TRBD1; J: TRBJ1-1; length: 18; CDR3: CAISESGAAGGLVVEAFF; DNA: TGTGCCATCAGTGAGTCAGGAGCGGCAGGGGGCTTAGTGGTTGAAGCTTTCTTT
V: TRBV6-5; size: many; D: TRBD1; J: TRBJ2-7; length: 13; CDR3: CASSRTGSYEQYF; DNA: TGTGCCAGCAGTCGGACAGGTTCCTACGAGCAGTACTTC
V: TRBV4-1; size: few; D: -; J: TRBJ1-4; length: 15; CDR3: CASSQAFQINEKLFF; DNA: TGCGCCAGCAGCCAAGCTTTCCAGATTAATGAAAAACTGTTTTTT
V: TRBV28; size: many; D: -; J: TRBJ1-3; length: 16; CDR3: CASSLSPESSGNTIYF; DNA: TGTGCCAGCAGTTTATCCCCGGAGTCCTCTGGAAACACCATATATTTT
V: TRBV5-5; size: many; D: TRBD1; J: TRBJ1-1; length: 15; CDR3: CASYSWGQRNTEAFF; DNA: TGTGCCAGCTATTCCTGGGGACAGCGGAACACTGAAGCTTTCTTT
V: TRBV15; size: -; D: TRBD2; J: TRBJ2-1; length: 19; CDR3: CATSPRTSGSPDSYNEQFF; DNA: TGTGCCACCAGCCCTCGGACTAGCGGGAGCCCTGACTCCTACAATGAGCAGTTCTTC
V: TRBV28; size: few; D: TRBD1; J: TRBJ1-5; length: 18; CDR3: CASSLTWGQDYSNQPQHF; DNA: TGTGCCAGCAGTTTAACCTGGGGACAGGATTATAGCAATCAGCCCCAGCATTTT
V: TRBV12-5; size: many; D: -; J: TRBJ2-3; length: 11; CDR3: CASGFADTQYF; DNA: TGTGCTAGTGGTTTCGCGGATACGCAGTATTTT
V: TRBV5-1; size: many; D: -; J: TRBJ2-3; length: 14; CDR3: CASSLRGLEDTQYF; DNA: TGCGCCAGCAGCTTGAGAGGGCTCGAAGATACGCAGTATTTT